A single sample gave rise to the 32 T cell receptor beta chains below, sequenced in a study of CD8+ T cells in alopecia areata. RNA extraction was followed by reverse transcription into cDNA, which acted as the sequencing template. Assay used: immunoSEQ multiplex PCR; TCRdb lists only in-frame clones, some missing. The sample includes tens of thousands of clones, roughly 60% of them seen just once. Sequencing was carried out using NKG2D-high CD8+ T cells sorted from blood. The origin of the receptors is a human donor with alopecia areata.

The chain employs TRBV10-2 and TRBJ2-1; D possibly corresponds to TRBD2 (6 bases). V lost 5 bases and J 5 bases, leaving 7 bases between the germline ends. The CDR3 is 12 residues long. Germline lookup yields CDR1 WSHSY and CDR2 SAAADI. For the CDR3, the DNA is TGCGCCAGCAGTCCGGGGGACAATGAGCAGTTCTTC. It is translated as CASSPGDNEQFF.

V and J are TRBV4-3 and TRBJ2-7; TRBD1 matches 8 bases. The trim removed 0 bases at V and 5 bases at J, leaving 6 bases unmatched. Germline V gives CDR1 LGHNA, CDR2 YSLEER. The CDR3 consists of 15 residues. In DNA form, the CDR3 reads TGCGCCAGCAGCCAAGATACAGGGGGTCGGCACGAGCAGTACTTC. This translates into CASSQDTGGRHEQYF.

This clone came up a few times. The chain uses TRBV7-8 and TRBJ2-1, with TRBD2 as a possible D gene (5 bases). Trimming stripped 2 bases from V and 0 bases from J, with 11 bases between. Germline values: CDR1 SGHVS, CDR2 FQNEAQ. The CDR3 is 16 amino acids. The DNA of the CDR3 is TGTGCCAGCAGCTTATCTTACGGGAACTCCTACAATGAGCAGTTCTTC. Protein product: CASSLSYGNSYNEQFF.

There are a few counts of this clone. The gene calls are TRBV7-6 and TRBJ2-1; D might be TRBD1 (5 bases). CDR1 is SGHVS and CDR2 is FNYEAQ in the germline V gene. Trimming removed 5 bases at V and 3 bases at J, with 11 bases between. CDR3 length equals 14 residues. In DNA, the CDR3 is TGTGCCAGCAGCCCCCAAGGGGTCTACAATGAGCAGTTCTTC. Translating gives CASSPQGVYNEQFF. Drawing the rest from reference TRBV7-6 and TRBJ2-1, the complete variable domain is GAGVSQSPRYKVTKRGQDVALRCDPISGHVSLYWYRQALGQGPEFLTYFNYEAQQDKSGLPNDRFSAERPEGSISTLTIQRTEQRDSAMYRCASSPQGVYNEQFFGPGTRLTVL.

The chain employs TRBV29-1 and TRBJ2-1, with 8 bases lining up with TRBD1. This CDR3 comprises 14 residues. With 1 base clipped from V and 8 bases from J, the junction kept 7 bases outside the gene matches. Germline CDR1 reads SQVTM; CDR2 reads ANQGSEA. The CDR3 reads CSVEGHRGEHEQFF. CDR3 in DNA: TGCAGCGTTGAAGGACACAGGGGGGAACATGAGCAGTTCTTC.

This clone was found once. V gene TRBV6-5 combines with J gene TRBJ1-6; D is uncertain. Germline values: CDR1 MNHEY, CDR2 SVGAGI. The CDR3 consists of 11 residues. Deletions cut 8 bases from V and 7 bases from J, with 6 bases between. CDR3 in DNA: TGTGCCAGCGGATTAAATTCACCCCTCCACTTT. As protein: CASGLNSPLHF.

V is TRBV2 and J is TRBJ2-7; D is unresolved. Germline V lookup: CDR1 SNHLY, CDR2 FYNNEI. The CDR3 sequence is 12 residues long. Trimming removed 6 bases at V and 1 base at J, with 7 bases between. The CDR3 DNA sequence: TGTGCCAGCAGCGCGATGTCCTACGAGCAGTACTTC. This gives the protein CASSAMSYEQYF.

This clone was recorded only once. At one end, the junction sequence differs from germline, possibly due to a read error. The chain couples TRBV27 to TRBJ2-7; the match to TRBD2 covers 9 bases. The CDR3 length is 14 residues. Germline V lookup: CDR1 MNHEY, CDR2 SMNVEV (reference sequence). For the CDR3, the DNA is TGTGCCAGCAGGCCCGGGACTAGCTCCCACGAGCAGTACTTC. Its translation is CASRPGTSSHEQYF.

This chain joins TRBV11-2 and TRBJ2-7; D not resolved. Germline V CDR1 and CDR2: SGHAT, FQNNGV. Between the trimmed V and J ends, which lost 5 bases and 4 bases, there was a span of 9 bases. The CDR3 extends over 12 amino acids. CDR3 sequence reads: CASSRDPYEQYF. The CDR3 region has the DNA TGTGCCAGCAGCCGAGACCCATACGAGCAGTACTTC.

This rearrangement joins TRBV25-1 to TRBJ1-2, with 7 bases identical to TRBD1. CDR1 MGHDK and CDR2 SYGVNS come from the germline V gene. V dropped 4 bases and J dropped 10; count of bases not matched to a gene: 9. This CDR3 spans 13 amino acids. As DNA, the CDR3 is TGTGCCAGCAGTGTATCTGCAGGGGGACACTACACCTTC. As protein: CASSVSAGGHYTF.

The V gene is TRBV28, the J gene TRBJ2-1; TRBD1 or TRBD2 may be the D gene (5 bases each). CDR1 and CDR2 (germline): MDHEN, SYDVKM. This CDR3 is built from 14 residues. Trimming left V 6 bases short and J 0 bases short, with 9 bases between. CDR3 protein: CASSPGPSYNEQFF. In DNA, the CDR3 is TGTGCCAGCAGCCCGGGGCCCTCCTACAATGAGCAGTTCTTC. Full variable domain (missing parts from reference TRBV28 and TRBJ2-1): DVKVTQSSRYLVKRTGEKVFLECVQDMDHENMFWYRQDPGLGLRLIYFSYDVKMKEKGDIPEGYSVSREKKERFSLILESASTNQTSMYLCASSPGPSYNEQFFGPGTRLTVL.

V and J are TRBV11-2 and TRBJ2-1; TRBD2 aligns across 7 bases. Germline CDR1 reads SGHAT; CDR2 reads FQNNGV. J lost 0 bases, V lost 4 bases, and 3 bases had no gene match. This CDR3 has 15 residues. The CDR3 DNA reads TGTGCCAGCAGCTGGACTAGGAACTCCTACAATGAGCAGTTCTTC. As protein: CASSWTRNSYNEQFF.

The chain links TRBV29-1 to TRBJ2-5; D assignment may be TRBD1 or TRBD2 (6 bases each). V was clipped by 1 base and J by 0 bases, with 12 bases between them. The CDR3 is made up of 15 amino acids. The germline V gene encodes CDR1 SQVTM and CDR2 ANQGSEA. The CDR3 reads CSVEGWGANQETQYF. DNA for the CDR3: TGCAGCGTTGAAGGGTGGGGGGCGAACCAAGAGACCCAGTACTTC. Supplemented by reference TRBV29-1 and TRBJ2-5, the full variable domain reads SAVISQKPSRDICQRGTSLTIQCQVDSQVTMMFWYRQQPGQSLTLIATANQGSEATYESGFVIDKFPISRPNLTFSTLTVSNMSPEDSSIYLCSVEGWGANQETQYFGPGTRLLVL.

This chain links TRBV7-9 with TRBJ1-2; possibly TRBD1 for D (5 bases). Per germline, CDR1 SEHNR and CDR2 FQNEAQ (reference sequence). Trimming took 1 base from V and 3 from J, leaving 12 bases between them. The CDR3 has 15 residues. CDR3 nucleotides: TGTGCCAGCAGCTTAGTCCCTCTAGGGGACTATGGCTACACCTTC. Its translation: CASSLVPLGDYGYTF.

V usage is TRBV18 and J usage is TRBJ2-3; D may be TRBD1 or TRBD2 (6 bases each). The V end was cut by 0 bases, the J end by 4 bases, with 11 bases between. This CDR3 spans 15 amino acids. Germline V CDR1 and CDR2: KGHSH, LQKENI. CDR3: CASSPPGGRSDTQYF. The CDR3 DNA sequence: TGTGCCAGCTCACCACCGGGGGGCCGCTCAGATACGCAGTATTTT.

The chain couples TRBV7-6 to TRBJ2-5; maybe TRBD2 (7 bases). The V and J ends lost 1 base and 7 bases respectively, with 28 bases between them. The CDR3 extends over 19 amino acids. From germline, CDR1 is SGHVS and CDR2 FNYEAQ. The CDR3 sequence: CASSLVGGGQTYLLGTQYF. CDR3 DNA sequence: TGTGCCAGCAGCTTAGTGGGCGGGGGACAAACCTATCTCCTTGGGACCCAGTACTTC. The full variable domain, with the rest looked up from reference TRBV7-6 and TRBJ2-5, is GAGVSQSPRYKVTKRGQDVALRCDPISGHVSLYWYRQALGQGPEFLTYFNYEAQQDKSGLPNDRFSAERPEGSISTLTIQRTEQRDSAMYRCASSLVGGGQTYLLGTQYFGPGTRLLVL.

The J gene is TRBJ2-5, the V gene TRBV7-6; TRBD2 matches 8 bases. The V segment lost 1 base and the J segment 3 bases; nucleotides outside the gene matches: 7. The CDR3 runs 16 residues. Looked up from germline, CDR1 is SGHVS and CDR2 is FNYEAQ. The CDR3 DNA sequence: TGTGCCAGCAGCTTAGGAAGCGGGAGAGGGAAAGAGACCCAGTACTTC. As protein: CASSLGSGRGKETQYF.

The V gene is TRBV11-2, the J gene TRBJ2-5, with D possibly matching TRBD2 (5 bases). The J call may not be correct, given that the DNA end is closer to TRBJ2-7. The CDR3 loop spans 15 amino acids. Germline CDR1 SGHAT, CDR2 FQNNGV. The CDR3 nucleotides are TGTGCCAGCAGCTTAATTACTAGTTCGGTTGGCGAGCAGTACTTC. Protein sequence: CASSLITSSVGEQYF.

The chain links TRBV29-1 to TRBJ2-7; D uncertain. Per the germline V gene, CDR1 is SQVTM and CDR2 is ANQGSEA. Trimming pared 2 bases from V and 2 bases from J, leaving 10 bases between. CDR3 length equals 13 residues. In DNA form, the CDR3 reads TGCAGCGTTGAATCCAGGTCTACCTACGAGCAGTACTTC. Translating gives CSVESRSTYEQYF.

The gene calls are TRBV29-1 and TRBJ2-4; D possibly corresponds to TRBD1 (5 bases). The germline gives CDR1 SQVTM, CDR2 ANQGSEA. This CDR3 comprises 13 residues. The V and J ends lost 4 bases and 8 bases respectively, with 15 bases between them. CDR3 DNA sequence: TGCAGCGTTGTTTTCGTCAGGGAAGACATTCAGTACTTC. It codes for CSVVFVREDIQYF.

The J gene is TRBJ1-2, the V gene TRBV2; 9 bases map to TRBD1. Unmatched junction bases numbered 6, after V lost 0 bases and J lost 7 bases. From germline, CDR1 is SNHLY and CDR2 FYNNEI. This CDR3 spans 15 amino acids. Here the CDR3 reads CASSEAAGTGFGYTF. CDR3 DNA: TGTGCCAGCAGTGAAGCCGCCGGGACAGGGTTTGGCTACACCTTC.

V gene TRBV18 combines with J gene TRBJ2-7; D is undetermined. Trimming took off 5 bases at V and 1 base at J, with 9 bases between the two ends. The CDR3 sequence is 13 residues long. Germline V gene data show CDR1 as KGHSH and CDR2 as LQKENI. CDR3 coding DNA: TGTGCCAGCTCATCGACGGATTCCTACGAGCAGTACTTC. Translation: CASSSTDSYEQYF.

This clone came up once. The CDR3 DNA reads as TGTGCCTGGAGTTCGGACCAAGAGACCCAGTACTTC. This encodes CAWSSDQETQYF. This rearrangement joins TRBV30 to TRBJ2-5; no clear D gene. The CDR3 covers 12 residues. The V gene's germline CDR1 is GTSNPN and CDR2 SVGIG (reference sequence). Trimming cost V 2 bases and J 0 bases, with 4 bases left between them. The full variable domain, completed using reference TRBV30 and TRBJ2-5, is SQTIHQWPATLVQPVGSPLSLECTVEGTSNPNLYWYRQAAGRGLQLLFYSVGIGQISSEVPQNLSASRPQDRQFILSSKKLLLSDSGFYLCAWSSDQETQYFGPGTRLLVL.

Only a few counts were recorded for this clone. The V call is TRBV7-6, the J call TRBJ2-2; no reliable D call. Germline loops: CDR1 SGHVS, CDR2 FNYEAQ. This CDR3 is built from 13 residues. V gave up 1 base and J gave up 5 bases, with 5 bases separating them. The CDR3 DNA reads TGTGCCAGCAGCTTAGAGAGGACCGGGGAGCTGTTTTTT. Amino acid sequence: CASSLERTGELFF.

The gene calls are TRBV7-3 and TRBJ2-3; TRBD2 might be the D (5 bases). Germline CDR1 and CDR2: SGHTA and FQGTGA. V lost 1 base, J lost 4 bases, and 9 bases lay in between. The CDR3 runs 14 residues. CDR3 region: CASSLIVGADTQYF. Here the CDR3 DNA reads TGTGCCAGCAGCTTAATTGTCGGGGCAGATACGCAGTATTTT.

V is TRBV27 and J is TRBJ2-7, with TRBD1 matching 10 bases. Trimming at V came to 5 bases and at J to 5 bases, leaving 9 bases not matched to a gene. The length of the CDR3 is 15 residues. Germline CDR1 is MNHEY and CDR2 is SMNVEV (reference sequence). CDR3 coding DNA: TGTGCCAGCAGTCCGCCCGGGACAGGGGTTGACGAGCAGTACTTC. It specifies CASSPPGTGVDEQYF.

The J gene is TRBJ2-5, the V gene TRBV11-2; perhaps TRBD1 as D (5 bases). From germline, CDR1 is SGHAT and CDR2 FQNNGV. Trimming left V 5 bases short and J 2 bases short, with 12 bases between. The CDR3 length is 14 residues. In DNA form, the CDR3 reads TGTGCCAGCAGCCACGGACATCCTCAAGAGACCCAGTACTTC. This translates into CASSHGHPQETQYF.

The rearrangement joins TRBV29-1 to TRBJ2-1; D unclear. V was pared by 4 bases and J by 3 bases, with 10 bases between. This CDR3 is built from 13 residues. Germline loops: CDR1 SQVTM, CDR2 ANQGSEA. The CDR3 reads CSVVSANYNEQFF. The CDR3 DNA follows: TGCAGCGTTGTAAGCGCAAACTACAATGAGCAGTTCTTC.

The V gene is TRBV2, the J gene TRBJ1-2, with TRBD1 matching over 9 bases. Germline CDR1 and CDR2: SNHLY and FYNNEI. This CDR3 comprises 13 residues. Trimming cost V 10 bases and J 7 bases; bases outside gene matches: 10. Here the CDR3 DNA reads TGTGCCACCGCGGACAGGGGATGGAGTGGCTACACCTTC. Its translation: CATADRGWSGYTF.

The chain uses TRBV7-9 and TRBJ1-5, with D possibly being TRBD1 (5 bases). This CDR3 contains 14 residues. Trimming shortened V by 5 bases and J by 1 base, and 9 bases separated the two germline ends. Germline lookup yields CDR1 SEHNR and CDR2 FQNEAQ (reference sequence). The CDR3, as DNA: TGTGCCAGCAGCCTAGGGGACAGCAATCAGCCCCAGCATTTT. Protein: CASSLGDSNQPQHF.

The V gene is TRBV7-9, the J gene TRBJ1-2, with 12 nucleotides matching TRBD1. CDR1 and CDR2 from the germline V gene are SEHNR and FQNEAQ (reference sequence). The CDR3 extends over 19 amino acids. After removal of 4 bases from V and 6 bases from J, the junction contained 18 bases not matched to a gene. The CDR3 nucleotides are TGTGCCAGCAGCTCGACCACGGGACAGGGGGCAAGAGCTCTTAATGGCTACACCTTC. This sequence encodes CASSSTTGQGARALNGYTF. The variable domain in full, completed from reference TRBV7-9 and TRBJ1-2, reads DTGVSQNPRHKITKRGQNVTFRCDPISEHNRLYWYRQTLGQGPEFLTYFQNEAQLEKSRLLSDRFSAERPKGSFSTLEIQRTEQGDSAMYLCASSSTTGQGARALNGYTFGSGTRLTVV.

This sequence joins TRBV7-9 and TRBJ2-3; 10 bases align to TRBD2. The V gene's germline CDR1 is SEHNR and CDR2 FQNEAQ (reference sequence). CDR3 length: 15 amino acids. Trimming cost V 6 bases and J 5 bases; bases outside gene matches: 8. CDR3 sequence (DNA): TGTGCCAGCAGGCCCGGACTAGCGGAGGTAGATACGCAGTATTTT. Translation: CASRPGLAEVDTQYF.